Shown below are 18 T cell receptor beta chains from a single sample sequenced in a study of T cell responses to AZD1222 COVID-19 vaccine. Produced via immunoSEQ multiplex PCR; TCRdb's table is partial and in-frame only. The sample holds 150,000 to 200,000 clones, 90% seen once. The sample here was peripheral blood, taken on day 0 of AZD1222 vaccination. All receptors derive from an adult in good health.

V gene TRBV7-8 combines with J gene TRBJ1-6, with D uncertain. The CDR3 contains 16 residues. Trimming left V 0 bases short and J 5 bases short, with 11 bases between. Germline V CDR1 and CDR2: SGHVS, FQNEAQ. The CDR3 loop reads CASSLAADPHNSPLHF. CDR3 bases: TGTGCCAGCAGCTTAGCGGCAGACCCTCATAATTCACCCCTCCACTTT.

The J gene is TRBJ1-5, the V gene TRBV6-6; 8 bases match TRBD1. Losses at the gene ends were 6 bases for V and 6 bases for J; bases not matched to a gene: 4. Germline values: CDR1 MNHNY, CDR2 SVGAGI (reference sequence). CDR3 length equals 13 residues. CDR3 amino acids: CASRDREGQPQHF. In DNA, the CDR3 is TGTGCCAGCAGGGACAGGGAGGGTCAGCCCCAGCATTTT.

The chain is built from TRBV6-5 and TRBJ1-3, with D uncertain. CDR1 and CDR2 from the germline V gene are MNHEY and SVGAGI. V was pared by 6 bases and J by 0 bases, with 12 bases between. CDR3 length equals 15 residues. CDR3 loop: CASRQDEASGNTIYF. CDR3 in DNA: TGTGCCAGCAGACAAGATGAGGCCTCTGGAAACACCATATATTTT.

The V and J genes are TRBV18 and TRBJ2-5; 9 bases agree with TRBD2. The V segment lost 2 bases and the J segment 5 bases; nucleotides outside the gene matches: 3. This CDR3 spans 14 amino acids. In germline, CDR1 is KGHSH, CDR2 LQKENI. The CDR3 sequence is CASSPSGGQETQYF. CDR3 sequence (DNA): TGTGCCAGCTCACCAAGCGGGGGGCAGGAGACCCAGTACTTC. Full variable domain (outside the CDR3, taken from reference TRBV18 and TRBJ2-5): NAGVMQNPRHLVRRRGQEARLRCSPMKGHSHVYWYRQLPEEGLKFMVYLQKENIIDESGMPKERFSAEFPKEGPSILRIQQVVRGDSAAYFCASSPSGGQETQYFGPGTRLLVL.

The rearrangement links TRBV7-3 to TRBJ1-1, with 9 bases matching TRBD1. Germline V gene data show CDR1 as SGHTA and CDR2 as FQGTGA. V was pared by 4 bases and J by 2 bases, with 5 bases of the junction left unmatched. The CDR3 has 15 amino acids. CDR3: CASSSGTGTNTEAFF. Here the CDR3 DNA reads TGTGCCAGCAGCTCCGGGACAGGGACAAACACTGAAGCTTTCTTT.

The chain links TRBV3-1 (or the pseudogene TRBV3-2) to TRBJ1-1; D remains unclear. This CDR3 spans 11 amino acids. The V end lost 1 base, the J end lost 8 bases, and 5 bases lay between the germline ends. The V gene's germline CDR1 is LGHDT and CDR2 YNNKEL (reference sequence). The CDR3 sequence is CASSQGHEAFF. The CDR3 bases are TGTGCCAGCAGCCAAGGACACGAAGCTTTCTTT.

The chain recombines TRBV6-5 with TRBJ2-7; D is unclear. This CDR3 is 14 amino acids long. CDR1 is MNHEY and CDR2 is SVGAGI in the germline V gene. Trimming left V 8 bases short and J 0 bases short, with 14 bases between. CDR3 coding DNA: TGTGCCAGCCAAGAAGGCAATCTCTCCTACGAGCAGTACTTC. Its translation: CASQEGNLSYEQYF.

V usage is TRBV5-5 and J usage is TRBJ2-4, with D possibly being TRBD2 (5 bases). Germline CDR1 reads SGHKS; CDR2 reads YYEKEE (reference sequence). V was cut by 3 bases and J by 4 bases, with 8 bases left in between. The CDR3 totals 13 residues. CDR3 protein: CASSSRGKNIQYF. In nucleotides, the CDR3 is TGTGCCAGCAGCTCCCGGGGAAAAAACATTCAGTACTTC.

V usage is TRBV5-1 and J usage is TRBJ2-7; tentative D call: TRBD2 (5 bases). Germline V gene lookup returns CDR1 SGHRS and CDR2 YFSETQ. CDR3 length: 13 residues. V lost 0 bases and J 4 bases, leaving 8 bases between the germline ends. This CDR3 reads CASSLDGEYEQYF. Here the CDR3 DNA reads TGCGCCAGCAGCTTGGACGGGGAATACGAGCAGTACTTC.

This clone has just one count. The chain recombines TRBV5-4 with TRBJ1-1, with D hard to call. The CDR3 is 12 residues long. Germline V CDR1 and CDR2: SGHNT, YYREEE (reference sequence). The V end was cut by 0 bases, the J end by 3 bases, with 3 bases between. The CDR3 DNA is TGTGCCAGCAGCTTGGGGGACACTGAAGCTTTCTTT. Protein: CASSLGDTEAFF.

The gene calls are TRBV18 and TRBJ2-1; tentatively, D is TRBD2 (6 bases). Germline V lookup: CDR1 KGHSH, CDR2 LQKENI. This CDR3 contains 18 residues. V was cut by 0 bases and J by 0 bases, with 15 bases left in between. In nucleotides, the CDR3 is TGTGCCAGCTCACCACCACGGGGGAGGCTAGGCTCCTACAATGAGCAGTTCTTC. This codes for CASSPPRGRLGSYNEQFF.

This chain uses TRBV28 with TRBJ1-5, with TRBD1 identical over 7 bases. The V and J ends lost 8 bases and 7 bases, in that order; junction bases with no gene match: 8. Germline V gene lookup returns CDR1 MDHEN and CDR2 SYDVKM. This CDR3 spans 13 amino acids. DNA for the CDR3: TGTGCCAGCCTACAGGGGAATAACCAGCCCCAGCATTTT. Translation: CASLQGNNQPQHF.

The chain is built from TRBV19 and TRBJ2-7; TRBD1 matches 7 bases. CDR3 size: 14 residues. Germline assignment: CDR1 LNHDA and CDR2 SQIVND (reference sequence). V lost 5 bases and J lost 0; bases outside the gene matches: 4. The CDR3 spells CASSHRDSSYEQYF. The CDR3 nucleotides are TGTGCCAGTAGTCACCGGGACAGCTCCTACGAGCAGTACTTC.

V usage is TRBV13 and J usage is TRBJ1-2; D remains unclear. Germline CDR1 reads PRHDT; CDR2 reads FYEKMQ (reference sequence). V gave up 3 bases and J gave up 2 bases, with 13 bases separating them. This CDR3 comprises 15 residues. The DNA of the CDR3 is TGTGCCAGCAGCTTTGAAAGACGGCGAAACTATGGCTACACCTTC. This sequence encodes CASSFERRRNYGYTF.

This chain links TRBV7-9 with TRBJ2-5; D ambiguous. This CDR3 is built from 14 residues. Germline loops: CDR1 SEHNR, CDR2 FQNEAQ (reference sequence). Trimming left V 3 bases short and J 5 bases short, with 13 bases between. Written as DNA, the CDR3 is TGTGCCAGCAGCTTGGGCCTCGGGTGGGAGACCCAGTACTTC. Amino acid sequence: CASSLGLGWETQYF.

The V and J genes are TRBV7-3 and TRBJ2-1; perhaps TRBD2 as D (6 bases). Germline-derived CDR1 and CDR2 are SGHTA and FQGTGA. V shed 4 bases and J shed 7 bases, with 20 bases lying between them. This CDR3 has 16 residues. The chain's CDR3 is CASSSRLSAGPNEQFF. DNA of the CDR3: TGTGCCAGCAGCTCGCGACTCTCCGCGGGGCCGAATGAGCAGTTCTTC.

The sample holds one count of this clone. The rearrangement links TRBV11-2 to TRBJ1-1; D remains unclear. The CDR3 loop spans 15 amino acids. The germline CDR1 and CDR2 sequences are SGHAT and FQNNGV. V was pared by 0 bases and J by 0 bases, with 8 bases between. Written as DNA, the CDR3 is TGTGCCAGCAGCTTAGATAGACCGATGAACACTGAAGCTTTCTTT. Amino acids: CASSLDRPMNTEAFF.

In this sample, this clone turned up once. The V call is TRBV4-2, the J call TRBJ2-1; D might be TRBD2 (7 bases). Germline lookup yields CDR1 LGHNA and CDR2 YNFKEQ. V lost 4 bases and J lost 0, with 13 bases in between. The CDR3 has 16 residues. The CDR3 spells CASSPAGTSSYNEQFF. The CDR3, as DNA: TGTGCCAGCAGCCCAGCGGGGACAAGCTCCTACAATGAGCAGTTCTTC.